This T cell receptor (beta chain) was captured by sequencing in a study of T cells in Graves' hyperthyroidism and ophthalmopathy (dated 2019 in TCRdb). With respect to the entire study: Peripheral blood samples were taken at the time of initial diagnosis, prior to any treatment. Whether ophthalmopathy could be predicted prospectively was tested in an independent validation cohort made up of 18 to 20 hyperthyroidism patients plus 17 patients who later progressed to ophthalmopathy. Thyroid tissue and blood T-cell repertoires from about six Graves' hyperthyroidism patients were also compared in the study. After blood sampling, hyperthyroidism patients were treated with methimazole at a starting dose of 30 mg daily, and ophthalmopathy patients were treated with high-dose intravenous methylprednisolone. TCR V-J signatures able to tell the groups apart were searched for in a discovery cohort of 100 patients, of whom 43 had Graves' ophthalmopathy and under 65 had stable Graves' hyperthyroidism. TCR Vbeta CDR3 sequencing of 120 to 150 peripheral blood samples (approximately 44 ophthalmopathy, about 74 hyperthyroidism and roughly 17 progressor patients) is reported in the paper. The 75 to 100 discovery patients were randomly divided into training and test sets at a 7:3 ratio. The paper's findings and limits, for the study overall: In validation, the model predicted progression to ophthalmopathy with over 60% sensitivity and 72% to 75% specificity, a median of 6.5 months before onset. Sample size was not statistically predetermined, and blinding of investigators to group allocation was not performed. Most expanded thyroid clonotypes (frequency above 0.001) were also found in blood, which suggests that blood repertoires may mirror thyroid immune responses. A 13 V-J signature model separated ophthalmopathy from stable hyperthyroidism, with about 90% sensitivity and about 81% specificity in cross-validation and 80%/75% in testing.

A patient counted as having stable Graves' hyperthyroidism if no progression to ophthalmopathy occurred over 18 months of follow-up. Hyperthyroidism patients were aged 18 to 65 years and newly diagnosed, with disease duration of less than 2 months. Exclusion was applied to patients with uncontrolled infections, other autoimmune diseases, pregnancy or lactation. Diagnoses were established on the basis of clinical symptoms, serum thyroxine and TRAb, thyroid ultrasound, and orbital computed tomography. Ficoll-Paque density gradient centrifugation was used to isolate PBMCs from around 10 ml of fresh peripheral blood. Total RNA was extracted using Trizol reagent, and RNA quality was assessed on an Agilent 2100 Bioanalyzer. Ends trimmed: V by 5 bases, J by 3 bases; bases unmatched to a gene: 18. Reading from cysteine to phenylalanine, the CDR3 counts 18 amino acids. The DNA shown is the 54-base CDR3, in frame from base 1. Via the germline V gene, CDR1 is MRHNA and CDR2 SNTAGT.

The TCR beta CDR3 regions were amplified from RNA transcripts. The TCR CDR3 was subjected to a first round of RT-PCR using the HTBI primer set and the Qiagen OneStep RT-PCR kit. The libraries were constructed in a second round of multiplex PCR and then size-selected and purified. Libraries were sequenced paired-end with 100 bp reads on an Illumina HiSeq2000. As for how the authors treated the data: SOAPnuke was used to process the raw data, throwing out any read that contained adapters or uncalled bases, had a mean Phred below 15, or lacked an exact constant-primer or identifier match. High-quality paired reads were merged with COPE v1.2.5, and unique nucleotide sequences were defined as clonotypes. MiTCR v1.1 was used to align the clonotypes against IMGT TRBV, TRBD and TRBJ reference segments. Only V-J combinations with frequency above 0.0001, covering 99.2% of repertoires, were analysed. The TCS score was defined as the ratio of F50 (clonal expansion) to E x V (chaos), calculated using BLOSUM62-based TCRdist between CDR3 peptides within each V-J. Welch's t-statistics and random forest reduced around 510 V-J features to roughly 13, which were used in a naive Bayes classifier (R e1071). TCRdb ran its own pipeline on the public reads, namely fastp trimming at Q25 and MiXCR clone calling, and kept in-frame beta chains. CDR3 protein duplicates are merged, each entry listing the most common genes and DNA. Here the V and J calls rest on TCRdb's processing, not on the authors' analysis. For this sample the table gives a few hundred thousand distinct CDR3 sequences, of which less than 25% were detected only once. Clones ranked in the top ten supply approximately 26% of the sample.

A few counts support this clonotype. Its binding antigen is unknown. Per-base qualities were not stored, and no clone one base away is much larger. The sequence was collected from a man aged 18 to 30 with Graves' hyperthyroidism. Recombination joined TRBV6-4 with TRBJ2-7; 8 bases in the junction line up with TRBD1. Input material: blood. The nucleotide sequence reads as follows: TGTGCCAGCAGTCCTCGCCGGGACAGGAACAACCTATACTACGAGCAGTACTTC. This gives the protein CASSPRRDRNNLYYEQYF.